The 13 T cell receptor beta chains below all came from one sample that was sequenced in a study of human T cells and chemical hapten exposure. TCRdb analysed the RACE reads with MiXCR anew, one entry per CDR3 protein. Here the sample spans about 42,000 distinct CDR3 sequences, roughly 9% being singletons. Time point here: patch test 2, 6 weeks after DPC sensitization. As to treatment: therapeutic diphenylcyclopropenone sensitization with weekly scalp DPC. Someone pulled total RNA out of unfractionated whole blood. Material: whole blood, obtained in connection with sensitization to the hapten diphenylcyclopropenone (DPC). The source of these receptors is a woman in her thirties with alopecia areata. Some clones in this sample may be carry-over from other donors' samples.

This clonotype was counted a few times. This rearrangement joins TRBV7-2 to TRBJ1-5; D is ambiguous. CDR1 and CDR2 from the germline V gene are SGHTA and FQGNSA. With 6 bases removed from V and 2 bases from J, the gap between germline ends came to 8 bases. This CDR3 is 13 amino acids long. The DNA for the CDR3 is TGTGCCAGCAGTTCCGAGCGCAATCAGCCCCAGCATTTT. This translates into CASSSERNQPQHF.

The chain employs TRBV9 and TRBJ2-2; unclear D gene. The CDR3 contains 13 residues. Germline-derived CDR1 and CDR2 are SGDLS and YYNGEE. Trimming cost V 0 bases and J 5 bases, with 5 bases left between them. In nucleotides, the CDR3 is TGTGCCAGCAGCGTAGAAAGTACCGGGGAGCTGTTTTTT. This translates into CASSVESTGELFF.

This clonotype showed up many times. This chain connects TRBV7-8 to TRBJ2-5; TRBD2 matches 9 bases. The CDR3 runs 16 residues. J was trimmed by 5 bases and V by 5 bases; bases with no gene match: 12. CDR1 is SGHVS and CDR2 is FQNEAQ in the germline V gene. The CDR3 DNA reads TGTGCCAGCAGCCCCACCAGACTAGCGGCTCGTGAGACCCAGTACTTC. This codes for CASSPTRLAARETQYF.

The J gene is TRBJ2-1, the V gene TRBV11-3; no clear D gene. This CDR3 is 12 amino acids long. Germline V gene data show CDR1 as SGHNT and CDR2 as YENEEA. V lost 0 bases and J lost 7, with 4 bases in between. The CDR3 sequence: CASSLELNEQFF. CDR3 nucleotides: TGTGCCAGCAGCTTAGAATTGAATGAGCAGTTCTTC.

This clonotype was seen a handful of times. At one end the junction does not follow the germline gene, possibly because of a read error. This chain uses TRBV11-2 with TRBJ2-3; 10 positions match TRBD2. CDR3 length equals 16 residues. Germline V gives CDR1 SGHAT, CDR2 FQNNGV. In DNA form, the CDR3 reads TGTGCCAGCAACTTAGTTTCTAGCGGGGGCACCGGAACGCAGTATTTT. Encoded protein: CASNLVSSGGTGTQYF. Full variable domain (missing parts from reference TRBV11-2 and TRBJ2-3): EAGVAQSPRYKIIEKRQSVAFWCNPISGHATLYWYQQILGQGPKLLIQFQNNGVVDDSQLPKDRFSAERLKGVDSTLKIQPAKLEDSAVYLCASNLVSSGGTGTQYFGPGTRLTVL.

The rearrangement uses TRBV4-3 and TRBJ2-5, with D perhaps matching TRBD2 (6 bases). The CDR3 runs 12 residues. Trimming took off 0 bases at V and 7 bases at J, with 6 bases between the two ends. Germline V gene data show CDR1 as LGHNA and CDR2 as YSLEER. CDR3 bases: TGCGCCAGCAGCCAAGATAGCGGGACCCAGTACTTC. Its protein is CASSQDSGTQYF.

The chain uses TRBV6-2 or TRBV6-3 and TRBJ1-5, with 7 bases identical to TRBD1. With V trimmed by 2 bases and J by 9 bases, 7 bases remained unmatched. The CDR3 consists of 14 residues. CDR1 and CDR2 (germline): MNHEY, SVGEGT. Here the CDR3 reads CASSYGDSGTPQHF. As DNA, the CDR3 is TGTGCCAGCAGTTACGGGGACAGCGGCACGCCCCAGCATTTT.

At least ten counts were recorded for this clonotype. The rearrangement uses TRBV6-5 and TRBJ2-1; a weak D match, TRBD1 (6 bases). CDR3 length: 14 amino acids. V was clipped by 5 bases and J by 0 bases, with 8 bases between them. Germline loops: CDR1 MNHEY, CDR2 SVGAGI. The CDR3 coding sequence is TGTGCCAGCAGTCGACAGGTCTCCTACAATGAGCAGTTCTTC. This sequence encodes CASSRQVSYNEQFF.

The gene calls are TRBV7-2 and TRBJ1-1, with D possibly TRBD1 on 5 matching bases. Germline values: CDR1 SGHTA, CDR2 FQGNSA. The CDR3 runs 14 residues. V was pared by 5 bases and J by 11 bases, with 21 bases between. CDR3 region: CASSRESWDGTAFF. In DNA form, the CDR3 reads TGTGCCAGCAGCCGGGAGAGCTGGGACGGTACGGCTTTCTTT.

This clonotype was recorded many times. The CDR3 loop is CASSYPREGRGPDETQYF. The CDR3 DNA reads as TGTGCCAGCAGTTACCCCCGGGAGGGCCGGGGGCCTGATGAGACCCAGTACTTC. V gene TRBV28 combines with J gene TRBJ2-5; 8 positions match TRBD2. Germline assignment: CDR1 MDHEN and CDR2 SYDVKM. V was clipped by 4 bases and J by 5 bases; unmatched bases: 18. There are 18 residues in the CDR3.

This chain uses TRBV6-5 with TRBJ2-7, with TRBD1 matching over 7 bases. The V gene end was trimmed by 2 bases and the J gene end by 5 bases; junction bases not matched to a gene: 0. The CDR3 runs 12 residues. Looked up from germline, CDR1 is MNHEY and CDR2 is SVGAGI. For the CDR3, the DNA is TGTGCCAGCAGTTACCAGGGGGACGAGCAGTACTTC. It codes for CASSYQGDEQYF.

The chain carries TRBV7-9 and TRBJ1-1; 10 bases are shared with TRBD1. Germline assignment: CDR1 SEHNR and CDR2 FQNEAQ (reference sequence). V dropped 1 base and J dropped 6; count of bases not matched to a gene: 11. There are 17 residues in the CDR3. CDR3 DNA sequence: TGTGCCAGCAGCTTAGTGGGGACAGGGGTCGGTGGCGCTGAAGCTTTCTTT. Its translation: CASSLVGTGVGGAEAFF. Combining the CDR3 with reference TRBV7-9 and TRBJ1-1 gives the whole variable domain DTGVSQNPRHKITKRGQNVTFRCDPISEHNRLYWYRQTLGQGPEFLTYFQNEAQLEKSRLLSDRFSAERPKGSFSTLEIQRTEQGDSAMYLCASSLVGTGVGGAEAFFGQGTRLTVV.

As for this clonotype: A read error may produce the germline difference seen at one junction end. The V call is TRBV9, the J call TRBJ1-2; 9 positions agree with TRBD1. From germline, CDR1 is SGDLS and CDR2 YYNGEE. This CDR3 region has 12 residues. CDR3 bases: TGTGCCAGCGAAAGTACCGGGACAGGGACTGCCTTC. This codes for CASESTGTGTAF.